This TCR beta chain originates from a study of OX40 agonist ivuxolimab in advanced cancers. The repertoire was sequenced with immunoSEQ multiplex PCR; TCRdb's copy has only in-frame clones and lacks some. Among under 70,000 clones listed, roughly 90% were seen once. With 0 bases clipped from V and 4 bases from J, the junction kept 4 bases outside the gene matches. The V gene's germline CDR1 is SGHKS and CDR2 YYEKEE (reference sequence). The CDR3 runs to 15 residues. The receptor was isolated from an adult with an advanced solid tumor such as melanoma, head and neck, liver or kidney cancer. V usage is TRBV5-5 and J usage is TRBJ1-1; 9 nucleotides align to TRBD1. This sample comprised CD4+ or CD8+ T cells sorted from blood, obtained in a trial of the OX40 agonist ivuxolimab. CDR3 bases: TGTGCCAGCAGCTTGGCACAGGGGGCAGGCACTGAAGCTTTCTTT. Protein sequence: CASSLAQGAGTEAFF.